This T cell receptor (beta chain) was found in a study of cytomegalovirus exposure and HLA in healthy donors. Study outcomes and limitations: In a later analysis, TCR association rates varied by HLA locus: DRB1 most, HLA-C fewest. CMV serostatus was the only recorded immune exposure for donors. In presence/absence analyses, roughly uniform sequencing depth across donors was assumed.

Points on this clone: Its target is unknown.

The germline CDR1 and CDR2 sequences are SGHVS and FQNEAQ. J was trimmed by 2 bases and V by 3 bases; bases with no gene match: 9. The CDR3 loop spans 17 amino acids. Both 60 Vbeta primers and 13 Jbeta primers went into the PCR. Produced via immunoSEQ multiplex PCR; TCRdb's table is partial and in-frame only. Here the sample spans about 130,000 clones, approximately 81% being singletons. Material: PBMCs. The chain is built from TRBV7-8 and TRBJ2-5; TRBD2 agrees at 10 bases. This TCR came from a man in his late teens or twenties in good health and CMV-seropositive. CDR3 in DNA: TGTGCCAGCAGCTTCGGACTAGCGGATCATAATCAAGAGACCCAGTACTTC. Encoded protein: CASSFGLADHNQETQYF.